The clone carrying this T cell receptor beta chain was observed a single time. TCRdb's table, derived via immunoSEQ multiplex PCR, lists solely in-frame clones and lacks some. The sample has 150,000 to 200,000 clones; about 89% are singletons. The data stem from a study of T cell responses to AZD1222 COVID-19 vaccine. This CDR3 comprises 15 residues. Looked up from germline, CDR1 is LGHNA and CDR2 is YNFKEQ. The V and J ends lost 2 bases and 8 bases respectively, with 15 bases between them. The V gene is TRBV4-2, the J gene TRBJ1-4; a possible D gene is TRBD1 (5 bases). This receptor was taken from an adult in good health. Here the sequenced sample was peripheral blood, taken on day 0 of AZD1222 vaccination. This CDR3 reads CASSQHNSREEKLFF. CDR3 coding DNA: TGTGCCAGCAGCCAACATAACTCCAGGGAAGAAAAACTGTTTTTT.